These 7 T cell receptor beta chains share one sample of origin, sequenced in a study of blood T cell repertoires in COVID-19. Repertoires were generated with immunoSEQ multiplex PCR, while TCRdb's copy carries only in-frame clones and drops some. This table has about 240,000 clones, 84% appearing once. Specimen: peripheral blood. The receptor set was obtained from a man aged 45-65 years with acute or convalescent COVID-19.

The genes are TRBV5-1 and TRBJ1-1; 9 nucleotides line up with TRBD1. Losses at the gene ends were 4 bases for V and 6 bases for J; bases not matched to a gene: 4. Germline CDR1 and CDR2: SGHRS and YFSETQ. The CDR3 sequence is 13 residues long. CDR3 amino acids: CASSTDRGAEAFF. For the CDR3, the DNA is TGCGCCAGCAGCACGGACAGGGGAGCTGAAGCTTTCTTT.

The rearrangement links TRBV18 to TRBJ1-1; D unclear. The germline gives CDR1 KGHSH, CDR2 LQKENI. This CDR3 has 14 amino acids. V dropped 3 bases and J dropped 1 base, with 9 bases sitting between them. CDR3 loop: CASSPLEGNTEAFF. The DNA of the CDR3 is TGTGCCAGCTCACCTCTGGAGGGGAACACTGAAGCTTTCTTT.

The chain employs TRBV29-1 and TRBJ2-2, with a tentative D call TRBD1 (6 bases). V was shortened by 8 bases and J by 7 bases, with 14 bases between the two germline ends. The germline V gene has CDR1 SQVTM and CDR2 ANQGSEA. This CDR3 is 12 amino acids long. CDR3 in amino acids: CSTSQGHGELFF. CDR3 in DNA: TGCAGCACATCTCAGGGACACGGGGAGCTGTTTTTT.

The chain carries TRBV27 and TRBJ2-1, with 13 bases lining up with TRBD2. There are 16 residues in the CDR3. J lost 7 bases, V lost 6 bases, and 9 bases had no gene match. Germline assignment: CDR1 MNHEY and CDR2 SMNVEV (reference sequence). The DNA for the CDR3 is TGTGCCAGCAGGCCGACTAGCGGGGGGCCCCTAAATGAGCAGTTCTTC. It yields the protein CASRPTSGGPLNEQFF.

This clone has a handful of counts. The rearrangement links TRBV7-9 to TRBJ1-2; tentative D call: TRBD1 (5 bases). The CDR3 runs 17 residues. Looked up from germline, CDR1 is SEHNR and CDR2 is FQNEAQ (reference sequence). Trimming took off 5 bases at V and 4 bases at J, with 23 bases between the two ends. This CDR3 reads CASSPGGRRDPGYGYTF. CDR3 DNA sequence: TGTGCCAGCAGCCCGGGGGGACGGAGGGACCCTGGCTATGGCTACACCTTC.

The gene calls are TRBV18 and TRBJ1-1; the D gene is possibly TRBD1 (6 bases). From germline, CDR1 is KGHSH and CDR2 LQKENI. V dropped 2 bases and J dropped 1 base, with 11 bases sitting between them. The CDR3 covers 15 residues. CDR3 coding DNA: TGTGCCAGCTCACCAAACAGGGAGAGGAACACTGAAGCTTTCTTT. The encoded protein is CASSPNRERNTEAFF.

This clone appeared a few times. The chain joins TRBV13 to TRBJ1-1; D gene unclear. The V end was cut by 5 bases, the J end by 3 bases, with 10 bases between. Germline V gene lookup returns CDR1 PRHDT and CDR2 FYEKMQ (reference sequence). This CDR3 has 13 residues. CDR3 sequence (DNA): TGTGCCAGCAGCCCTACTATATACACTGAAGCTTTCTTT. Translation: CASSPTIYTEAFF.